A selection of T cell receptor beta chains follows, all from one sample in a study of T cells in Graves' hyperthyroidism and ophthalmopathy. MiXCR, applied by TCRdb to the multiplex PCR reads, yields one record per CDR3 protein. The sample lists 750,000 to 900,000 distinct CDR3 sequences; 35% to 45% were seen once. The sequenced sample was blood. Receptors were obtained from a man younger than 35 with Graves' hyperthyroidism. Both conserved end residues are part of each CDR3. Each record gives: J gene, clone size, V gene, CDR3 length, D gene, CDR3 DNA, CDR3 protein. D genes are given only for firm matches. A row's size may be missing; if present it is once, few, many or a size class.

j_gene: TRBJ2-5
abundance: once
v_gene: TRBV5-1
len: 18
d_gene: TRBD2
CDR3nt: TGCGCCAGCAGCTTAGTACGGACTAGCGGGAGGACCAGAGAGACCCAGTACTTC
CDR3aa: CASSLVRTSGRTRETQYF

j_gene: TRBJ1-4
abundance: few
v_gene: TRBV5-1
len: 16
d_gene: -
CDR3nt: TGCGCCAGCAGCCTGGGCAATTTTGCAACTAATGAAAAACTGTTTTTT
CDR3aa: CASSLGNFATNEKLFF

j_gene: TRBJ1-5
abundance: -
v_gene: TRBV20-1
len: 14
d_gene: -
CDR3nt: TGCAGTGCTAGAGATACACAGGGAAGTCAGCCCCAGCATTTT
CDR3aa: CSARDTQGSQPQHF

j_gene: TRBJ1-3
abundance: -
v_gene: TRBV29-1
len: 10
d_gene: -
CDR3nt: TGCAGCGTTCGGGGAAACACCATATATTTT
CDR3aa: CSVRGNTIYF

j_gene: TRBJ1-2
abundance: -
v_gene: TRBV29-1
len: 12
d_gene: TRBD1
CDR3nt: TGCAGCCCGGACAGGGCGGACTATGGCTACACCTTC
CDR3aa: CSPDRADYGYTF

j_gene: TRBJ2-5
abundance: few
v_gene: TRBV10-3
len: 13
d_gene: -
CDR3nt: TGTGCCAGCAGTAGCGCGCGGATGGAGACCCAGTACTTC
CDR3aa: CASSSARMETQYF

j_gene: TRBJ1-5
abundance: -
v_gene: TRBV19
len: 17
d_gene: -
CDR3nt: TGTGCCAGTAGTCCAGGGCCCGGGGGCACTAGCAATCAGCCCCAGCATTTT
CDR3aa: CASSPGPGGTSNQPQHF

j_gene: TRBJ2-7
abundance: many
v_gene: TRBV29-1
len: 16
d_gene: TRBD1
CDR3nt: TGCAGCGTGGCTTCCTCAGGGGGACAGGGCCCCTACGAGCAGTACTTC
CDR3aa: CSVASSGGQGPYEQYF

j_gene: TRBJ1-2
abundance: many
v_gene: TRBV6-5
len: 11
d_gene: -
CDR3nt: TGTGCCAGCAGTAATCCCTATGGCTACACCTTC
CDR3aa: CASSNPYGYTF

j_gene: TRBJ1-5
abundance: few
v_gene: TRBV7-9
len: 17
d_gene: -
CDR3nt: TGTGCCAGCAGCTTAGAAGTGGCGGGACTGCACAATCAGCCCCAGCATTTT
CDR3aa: CASSLEVAGLHNQPQHF

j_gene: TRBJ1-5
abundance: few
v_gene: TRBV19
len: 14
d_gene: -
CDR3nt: TGTGCCAGTAGTATAGCGGGGAAGGGTCAGCCCCAGCATTTT
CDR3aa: CASSIAGKGQPQHF

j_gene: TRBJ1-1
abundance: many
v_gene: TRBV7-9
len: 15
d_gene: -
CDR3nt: TGTGCCAGCAGCTTAGATGCAGCCTTGAACACTGAAGCTTTCTTT
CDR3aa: CASSLDAALNTEAFF

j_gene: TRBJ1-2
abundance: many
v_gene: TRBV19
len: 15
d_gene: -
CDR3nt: TGTGCCAGTAAAGAGGGCGGCGAATTTAACTATGGCTACACCTTC
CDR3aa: CASKEGGEFNYGYTF

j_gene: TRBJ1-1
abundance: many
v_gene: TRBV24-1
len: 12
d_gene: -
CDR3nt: TGTGCCACCAGTGAAGATGGGGGCTTGACTTTCTTT
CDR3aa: CATSEDGGLTFF

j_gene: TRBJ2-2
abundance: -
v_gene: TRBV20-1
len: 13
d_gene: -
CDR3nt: TGCAGTGCTGCACAGGAGAACACCGGGGAGCTGTTTTTT
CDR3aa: CSAAQENTGELFF

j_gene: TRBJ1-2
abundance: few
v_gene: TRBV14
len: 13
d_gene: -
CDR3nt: TGTGCCAGCAGCCAGGGAAATAACTATGGCTACACCTTC
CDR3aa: CASSQGNNYGYTF

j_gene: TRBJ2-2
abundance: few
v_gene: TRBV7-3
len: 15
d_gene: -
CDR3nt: TGTGCCAGCAGTGGAGAGGAGGGTTTCACCGGGGAGCTGTTTTTT
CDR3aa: CASSGEEGFTGELFF

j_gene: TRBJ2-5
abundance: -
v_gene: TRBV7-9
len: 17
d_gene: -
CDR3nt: TGTGCCAGCAGCCACTCCCTCAGGGGGGGGAAGGAAGAGACCCAGTACTTC
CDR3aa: CASSHSLRGGKEETQYF

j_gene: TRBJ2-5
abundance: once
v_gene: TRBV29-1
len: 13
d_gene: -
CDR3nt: TGCAGCGTTTCAGGTGGAGCTCTTGAGACCCAGTACTTC
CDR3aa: CSVSGGALETQYF

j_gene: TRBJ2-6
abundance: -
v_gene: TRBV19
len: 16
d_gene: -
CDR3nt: TGTGCCAGTAGTATGAATGGGCGCTCTGGGGCCAACGTCCTGACTTTC
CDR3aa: CASSMNGRSGANVLTF

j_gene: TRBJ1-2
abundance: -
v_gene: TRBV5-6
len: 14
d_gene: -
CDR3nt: TGTGCCAGCACCCCGGACGCCTCTAACTATGGCTACACCTTC
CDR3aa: CASTPDASNYGYTF

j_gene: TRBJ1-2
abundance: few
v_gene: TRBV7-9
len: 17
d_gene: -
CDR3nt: TGTGCCAGCAGCCCCGCGGGGGCGCAACCCCCTCCCTATGGCTACACCTTC
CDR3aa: CASSPAGAQPPPYGYTF

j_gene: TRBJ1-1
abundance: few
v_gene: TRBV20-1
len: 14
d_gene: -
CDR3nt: TGCAGTGCTCTCCCCGGGACCCAGGGCCCTGAAGCTTTCTTT
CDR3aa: CSALPGTQGPEAFF

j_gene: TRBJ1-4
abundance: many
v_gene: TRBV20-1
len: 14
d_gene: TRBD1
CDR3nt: TGCAGTGCTGGACCAGGGGGTCGGTATGAAAAACTGTTTTTT
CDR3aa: CSAGPGGRYEKLFF

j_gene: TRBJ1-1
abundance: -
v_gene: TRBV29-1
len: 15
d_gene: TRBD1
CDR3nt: TGCAGCGTTGAAGGGGTGGGACAGGGGTACACTGAAGCTTTCTTT
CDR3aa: CSVEGVGQGYTEAFF

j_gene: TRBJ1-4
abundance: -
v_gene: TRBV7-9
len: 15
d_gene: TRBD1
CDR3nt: TGTGCCAGCAGCCCCTGGACAGGGAGGAATGAAAAACTGTTTTTT
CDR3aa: CASSPWTGRNEKLFF

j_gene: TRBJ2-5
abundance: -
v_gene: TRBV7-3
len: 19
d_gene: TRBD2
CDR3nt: TGTGCCAGCATGCCACCCGAGGGGGAACTAGCGGGAAACCTAGAGACCCAGTACTTC
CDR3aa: CASMPPEGELAGNLETQYF

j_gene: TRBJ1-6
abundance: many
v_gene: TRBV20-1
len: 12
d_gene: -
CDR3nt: TGCAGTGCTAGATTTGGAACGACACCCCTCCACTTT
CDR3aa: CSARFGTTPLHF

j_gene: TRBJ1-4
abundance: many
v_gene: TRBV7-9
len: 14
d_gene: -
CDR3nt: TGTGCCAGCAGCTTAGCCGGGGGTCGGGAAAAACTGTTTTTT
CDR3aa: CASSLAGGREKLFF

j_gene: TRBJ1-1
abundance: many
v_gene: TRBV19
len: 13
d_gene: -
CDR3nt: TGTGCCAGTAGTATCGAGAAGAACACTGAAGCTTTCTTT
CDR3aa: CASSIEKNTEAFF

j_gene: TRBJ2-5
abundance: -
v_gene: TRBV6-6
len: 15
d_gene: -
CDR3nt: TGTGCCAGCAGCCAAGATTCGACAGGAGGAGAGACCCAGTACTTC
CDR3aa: CASSQDSTGGETQYF

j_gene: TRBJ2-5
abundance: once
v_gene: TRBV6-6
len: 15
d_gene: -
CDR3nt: TGTGCCAGCAGTCTGGACGGTTTCCTCCAAGAGACCCAGTACTTC
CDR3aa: CASSLDGFLQETQYF

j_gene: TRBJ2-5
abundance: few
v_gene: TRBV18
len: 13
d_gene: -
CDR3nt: TGTGCCAGCTCAGGCGGATTCGGAGAGACCCAGTACTTC
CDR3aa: CASSGGFGETQYF

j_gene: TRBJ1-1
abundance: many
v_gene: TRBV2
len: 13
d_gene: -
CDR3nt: TGTGCCAGCAGTGGGGACTGGAACACTGAAGCTTTCTTT
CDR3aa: CASSGDWNTEAFF

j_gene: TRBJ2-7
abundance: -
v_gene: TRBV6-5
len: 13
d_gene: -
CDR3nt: TGTGCCAGCAGTCGACAGTTCCCCTACGAGCAGTACTTC
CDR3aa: CASSRQFPYEQYF

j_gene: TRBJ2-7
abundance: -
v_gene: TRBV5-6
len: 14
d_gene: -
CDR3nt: TGTGCCAGCAGCCCCGAAGGCAGGGACTACGAGCAGTACTTC
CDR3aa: CASSPEGRDYEQYF

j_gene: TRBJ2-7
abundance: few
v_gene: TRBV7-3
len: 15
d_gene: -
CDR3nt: TGTGCCAGCAGCCCCCACGAGAGCAGCCACTACGAGCAGTACTTC
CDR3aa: CASSPHESSHYEQYF

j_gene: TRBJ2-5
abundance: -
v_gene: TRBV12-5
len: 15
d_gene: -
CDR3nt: TGTGCTAGTGGTTTACCACAGGGAATGGGGGAGACCCAGTACTTC
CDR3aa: CASGLPQGMGETQYF

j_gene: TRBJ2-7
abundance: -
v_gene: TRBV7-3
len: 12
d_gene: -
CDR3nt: TGTGCCCACTGCTGGAATCCCTACGAGCAGTACTTC
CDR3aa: CAHCWNPYEQYF

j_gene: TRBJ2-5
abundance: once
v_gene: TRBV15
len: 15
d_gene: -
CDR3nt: TGTGCCACCAGCAGTTGGCTGGGGTACCAAGAGACCCAGTACTTC
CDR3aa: CATSSWLGYQETQYF

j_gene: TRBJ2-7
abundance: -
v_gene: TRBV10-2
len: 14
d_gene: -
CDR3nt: TGCGCCAGCAGTGACGGCGGGGAATACTACGAGCAGTACTTC
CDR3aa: CASSDGGEYYEQYF

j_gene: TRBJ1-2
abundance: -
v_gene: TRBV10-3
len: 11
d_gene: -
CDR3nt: TGTGCCATCAGCGTGTCTTCTAGCTACACCTTC
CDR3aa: CAISVSSSYTF

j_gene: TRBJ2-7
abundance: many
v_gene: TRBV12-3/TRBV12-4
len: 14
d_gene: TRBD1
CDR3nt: TGTGCCAGCAGCCCTCCGGGACAGCCATACGAGCAGTACTTC
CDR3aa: CASSPPGQPYEQYF

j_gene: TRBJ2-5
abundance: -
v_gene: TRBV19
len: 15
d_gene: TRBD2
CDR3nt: TGTGCCAGTTCTAGACTAGCGGGGATCCAAGAGACCCAGTACTTC
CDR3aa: CASSRLAGIQETQYF

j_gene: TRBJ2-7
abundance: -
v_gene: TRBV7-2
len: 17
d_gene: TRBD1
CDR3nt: TGTGCCAGCATCTCCCCGGGACAGGGAGAAGGGCCCTACGAGCAGTACTTC
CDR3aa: CASISPGQGEGPYEQYF

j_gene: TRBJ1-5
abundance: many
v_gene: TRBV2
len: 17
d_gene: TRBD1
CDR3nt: TGTGCCAGCAGTGAGGGGACAGGCAGAGATAGCAATCAGCCCCAGCATTTT
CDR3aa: CASSEGTGRDSNQPQHF

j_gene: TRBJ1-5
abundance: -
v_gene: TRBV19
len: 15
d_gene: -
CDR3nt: TGTGCCAGTAGTATGTCTTGGGGCGTGGGTCAGCCCCAGCATTTT
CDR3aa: CASSMSWGVGQPQHF

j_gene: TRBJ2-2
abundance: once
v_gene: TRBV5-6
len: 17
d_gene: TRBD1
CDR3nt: TGTGCCAGCAGTACACGCGGACAGGGGTGGAACACCGGGGAGCTGTTTTTT
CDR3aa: CASSTRGQGWNTGELFF

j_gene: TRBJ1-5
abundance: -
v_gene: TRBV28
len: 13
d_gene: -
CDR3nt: TGTGCCAGTCAAGAAGGAGGTTATCAGCCCCAGCATTTT
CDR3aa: CASQEGGYQPQHF